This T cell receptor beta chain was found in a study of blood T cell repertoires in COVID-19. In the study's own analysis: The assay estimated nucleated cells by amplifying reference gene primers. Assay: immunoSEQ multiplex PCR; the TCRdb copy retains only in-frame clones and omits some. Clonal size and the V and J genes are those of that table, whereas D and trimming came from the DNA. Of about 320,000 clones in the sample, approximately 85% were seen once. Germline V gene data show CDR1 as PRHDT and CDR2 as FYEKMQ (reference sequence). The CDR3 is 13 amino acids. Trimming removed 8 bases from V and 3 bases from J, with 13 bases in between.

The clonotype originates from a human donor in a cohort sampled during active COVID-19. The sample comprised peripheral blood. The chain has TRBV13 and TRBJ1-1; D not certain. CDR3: CASRQVPYTEAFF. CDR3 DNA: TGTGCCAGCCGACAAGTCCCCTACACTGAAGCTTTCTTT.